The T cell receptor beta chain under discussion was sequenced for a study of blood T cell repertoires in COVID-19. Study details: Acute and convalescent COVID-19 specimens originated in the United States, Italy and Spain. Nucleic acid was either cDNA or gDNA, and it came from T cells, B-cell-depleted T cells, or PBMCs.

Here immunoSEQ multiplex PCR was the method, and the copy in TCRdb shows in-frame clones only, minus some. The sample shows around 140,000 clones, nearly 90% of them seen only once. CDR3 length: 13 amino acids. From germline, CDR1 is SGDLS and CDR2 YYNGEE. V was cut by 0 bases and J by 7 bases, with 11 bases left in between. The sequence was collected from a man between 65 and 85 years old with acute or convalescent COVID-19. The sample consisted of peripheral blood. The chain recombines TRBV9 with TRBJ2-7; D possibly corresponds to TRBD2 (5 bases). DNA of the CDR3: TGTGCCAGCAGCGTAGGGGCGGGCGGGGAGCAGTACTTC. It codes for CASSVGAGGEQYF.